The text below deals with one T cell receptor (beta chain). Trimming pared 3 bases from V and 0 bases from J, leaving 12 bases between. The CDR3 is 15 residues long. Germline assignment: CDR1 DFQATT and CDR2 SNEGSKA (reference sequence). The data were taken from a study of T cell responses to AZD1222 COVID-19 vaccine. Sequencing used immunoSEQ multiplex PCR; TCRdb keeps in-frame clones, though not all of them. This repertoire shows 190,000 or so clones, 88% found once; its top ten account for roughly 26%. The rearrangement links TRBV20-1 to TRBJ1-5; D gene unclear. This clonotype was obtained from an adult who received the AZD1222 COVID-19 vaccine. The sequencing here drew on peripheral blood, taken 28 days after the second AZD1222 dose. CDR3 sequence (DNA): TGCAGTGCTAGTGCGACACCTGATAGCAATCAGCCCCAGCATTTT. It codes for CSASATPDSNQPQHF.